A single sample is the source of the 17 T cell receptor beta chains below, sequenced in a study of breast tumors, draining lymph nodes, adjacent tissues (dated by TCRdb to about 2016). Lymph node samples came from the axillary draining lymph nodes of breast cancer patients. The library was generated by multiplex PCR. TCRdb shows the sequencer as Illumina HiSeq 2000. Clones were called with MiXCR by TCRdb after fastp trimmed the public reads at Q25, and only in-frame beta chains were retained. Under each unique CDR3 protein, matching rows form one entry showing the most common genes and DNA. For this sample there are about 89,000 distinct CDR3 sequences; about 27% appear just once. More than 8% of the sample goes to the ten largest clones. Sequenced material: axillary lymph node tissue. The receptors stem from a female donor with breast cancer. Some clones in this sample may be carry-over from other donors' samples.

This clonotype was seen a handful of times. The rearrangement links TRBV6-1 to TRBJ2-2, with 7 bases fitting TRBD2. Germline V gene sequence: CDR1 MNHNS, CDR2 SASEGT. V was clipped by 5 bases and J by 0 bases; unmatched bases: 0. The CDR3 is 14 amino acids. CDR3 nucleotides: TGTGCCAGCAGTAGCGGGGCGAACACCGGGGAGCTGTTTTTT. Translating it yields CASSSGANTGELFF.

A few counts support this clonotype. A much larger clone is a single base away; this may be a read error. This CDR3 fails to terminate in the conserved phenylalanine or tryptophan, so it likely reflects a read error. This sequence joins TRBV7-2 and TRBJ2-4, with 9 bases identical to TRBD2. J gave up 7 bases and V 1 base, and 2 bases lay outside the gene matches. This CDR3 has 14 residues. Germline CDR1 and CDR2: SGHTA and FQGNSA. The CDR3 protein is CASSLDAGGNIQYL. The CDR3 nucleotides read TGTGCCAGCAGCTTAGATGCGGGAGGGAACATTCAGTACCTC.

This clonotype was picked up many times. CDR3 DNA sequence: TGTGCCAGCAGCCCCGGGACGGCAGGAAGAGAAGCTTTCTTT. Encoded protein: CASSPGTAGREAFF. This chain connects TRBV7-9 to TRBJ1-1; D may be TRBD1 (5 bases). The CDR3 spans 14 residues. In germline, CDR1 is SEHNR, CDR2 FQNEAQ (reference sequence). The V gene lost 5 bases and the J gene lost 8 bases, with 18 bases spanning the gap.

This clonotype was detected ten times or more. The J gene is TRBJ1-2, the V gene TRBV12-3 or TRBV12-4, with unresolved D. Deletions cut 2 bases from V and 0 bases from J, with 4 bases between. This CDR3 comprises 13 residues. This CDR3 reads CASSLSSNYGYTF. For the CDR3, the DNA is TGTGCCAGCAGTTTATCCTCTAACTATGGCTACACCTTC.

This clonotype was detected ten times or more. A much larger clone lies a single base off, so this may be a read error. This sequence joins TRBV5-1 and TRBJ1-4; a possible D gene is TRBD1 (6 bases). This CDR3 spans 16 amino acids. Germline CDR1 SGHRS, CDR2 YFSETQ. Deletions cut 2 bases from V and 4 bases from J, with 15 bases between. For the CDR3, the DNA is TGCGCCAGCAGCTTCCAGGGGACGGGGGGTAATGAAAAACTGTTTTTT. Residues: CASSFQGTGGNEKLFF.

This clonotype was recorded at least ten times. A read error is possible here, since a much larger clone lies one base away. V usage is TRBV20-1 and J usage is TRBJ2-7; maybe TRBD2 (6 bases). Germline CDR1 and CDR2: DFQATT and SNEGSKA (reference sequence). V lost 4 bases and J 6 bases, leaving 19 bases between the germline ends. The CDR3 has 14 residues. The CDR3 protein is CSATNLLEGTEQYF. In nucleotides, the CDR3 is TGCAGTGCTACAAATTTGCTGGAGGGTACCGAGCAGTACTTC.

This clonotype was counted at least ten times. This rearrangement joins TRBV25-1 to TRBJ2-7; D remains unclear. Germline CDR1 and CDR2: MGHDK and SYGVNS. This CDR3 is built from 12 residues. The V gene lost 4 bases and the J gene lost 2 bases, with 6 bases spanning the gap. The CDR3 here is CASSGDTYEQYF. The DNA for the CDR3 is TGTGCCAGCAGTGGAGACACCTACGAGCAGTACTTC.

This clonotype has at least ten counts. This chain joins TRBV19 and TRBJ2-7, with D perhaps TRBD2 (5 bases). The CDR3 has 15 residues. The ends were cut back, 3 bases at V and 3 bases at J, with 15 bases in the middle. In germline, CDR1 is LNHDA, CDR2 SQIVND (reference sequence). This chain's CDR3 is CASSITGGPDYEQYF. The CDR3 DNA follows: TGTGCCAGTAGTATCACGGGCGGGCCGGACTACGAGCAGTACTTC. Variable domain in full (rest from reference TRBV19 and TRBJ2-7): DGGITQSPKYLFRKEGQNVTLSCEQNLNHDAMYWYRQDPGQGLRLIYYSQIVNDFQKGDIAEGYSVSREKKESFPLTVTSAQKNPTAFYLCASSITGGPDYEQYFGPGTRLTVT.

With respect to this clonotype: The DNA is omitted, as the CDR3 cannot be located on it reliably, and the CDR3 follows TCRdb's listing. The chain uses TRBV7-9 and TRBJ2-7; the table calls TRBD1, which could not be checked here. 20 amino acids form the CDR3, both terminal residues included. The germline V gene has CDR1 SEHNR and CDR2 FQNEAQ (reference sequence). CDR3 region: CASSFYICSALTGGFYEQYF.

This clonotype was counted ten times or more. The V and J genes are TRBV19 and TRBJ1-5, with 7 bases matching TRBD1. The J segment lost 1 base and the V segment lost 4 bases, leaving 4 bases of the junction unmatched. The germline gives CDR1 LNHDA, CDR2 SQIVND (reference sequence). The CDR3 length is 15 residues. CDR3 nucleotide sequence: TGTGCCAGTAGTAAATTACAGGGGAGCAATCAGCCCCAGCATTTT. Encoded protein: CASSKLQGSNQPQHF. The variable domain in full, with the rest retrieved from reference TRBV19 and TRBJ1-5, is DGGITQSPKYLFRKEGQNVTLSCEQNLNHDAMYWYRQDPGQGLRLIYYSQIVNDFQKGDIAEGYSVSREKKESFPLTVTSAQKNPTAFYLCASSKLQGSNQPQHFGDGTRLSIL.

Many counts were recorded for this clonotype. The chain recombines TRBV9 with TRBJ2-3, with D maybe TRBD2 (5 bases). The CDR3 extends over 16 amino acids. The germline V gene has CDR1 SGDLS and CDR2 YYNGEE. Trimming shortened V by 0 bases and J by 2 bases, and 13 bases separated the two germline ends. CDR3 loop: CASSVGWSGNTDTQYF. For the CDR3, the DNA is TGTGCCAGCAGCGTAGGTTGGAGCGGAAACACAGATACGCAGTATTTT.

This clonotype showed up just a few times. The chain joins TRBV5-1 to TRBJ1-1, with a weak D call TRBD1 (5 bases). Germline assignment: CDR1 SGHRS and CDR2 YFSETQ. This CDR3 has 15 residues. Trimming took 4 bases from V and 5 from J, leaving 18 bases between them. The DNA of the CDR3 is TGCGCCAGCAGCGGTGGCAGTACAGGCATTACTGAAGCTTTCTTT. Translation gives CASSGGSTGITEAFF.

Many counts were recorded for this clonotype. This chain links TRBV4-2 with TRBJ2-1; TRBD2 might be the D (5 bases). Germline V gene sequence: CDR1 LGHNA, CDR2 YNFKEQ. The CDR3 consists of 15 residues. Trimming left V 3 bases short and J 1 base short, with 10 bases between. The CDR3, as DNA: TGTGCCAGCAGCCAGCCTCGGGGTTCCTACAATGAGCAGTTCTTC. Amino acid sequence: CASSQPRGSYNEQFF.

V gene TRBV28 combines with J gene TRBJ1-2; 10 bases align to TRBD1. V trimming: 3 bases; J trimming: 8 bases; junction bases outside the gene matches: 12. The CDR3 has 16 amino acids. Germline lookup yields CDR1 MDHEN and CDR2 SYDVKM. CDR3 in DNA: TGTGCCAGCAGTTTGTCCGGGACAGGGGATCATGGGGGCTACACCTTC. This sequence encodes CASSLSGTGDHGGYTF.

This clonotype appeared a few times. The chain is built from TRBV14 and TRBJ2-2, with D perhaps assigned TRBD1 or TRBD2 (5 bases each). The CDR3 length is 15 residues. With 0 bases removed from V and 3 bases from J, the gap between germline ends came to 8 bases. CDR1 and CDR2 (germline): SGHDN, FVKESK. CDR3: CASSQDWGYTGELFF. CDR3 nucleotides: TGTGCCAGCAGCCAAGATTGGGGGTACACCGGGGAGCTGTTTTTT.

This clonotype was observed at least ten times. A much larger clone lies one base from this, so it may be a read error. The rearrangement links TRBV5-6 to TRBJ2-6; D not certain. This CDR3 spans 14 amino acids. Germline V lookup: CDR1 SGHDT, CDR2 YYEEEE. The CDR3: CASSFDSAANVLTF. Here the CDR3 DNA reads TGTGCCAGCAGTTTCGACTCTGCGGCCAACGTCCTGACTTTC.

V is TRBV29-1 and J is TRBJ2-1, with D maybe TRBD1 (6 bases). CDR1 and CDR2 (germline): SQVTM, ANQGSEA. Trimming removed 3 bases from V and 10 bases from J, with 13 bases in between. The CDR3 sequence is 12 residues long. The CDR3 DNA reads as TGCAGCGTTGACAGGGGCACCGGGGAGCAGTTCTTC. This encodes CSVDRGTGEQFF.